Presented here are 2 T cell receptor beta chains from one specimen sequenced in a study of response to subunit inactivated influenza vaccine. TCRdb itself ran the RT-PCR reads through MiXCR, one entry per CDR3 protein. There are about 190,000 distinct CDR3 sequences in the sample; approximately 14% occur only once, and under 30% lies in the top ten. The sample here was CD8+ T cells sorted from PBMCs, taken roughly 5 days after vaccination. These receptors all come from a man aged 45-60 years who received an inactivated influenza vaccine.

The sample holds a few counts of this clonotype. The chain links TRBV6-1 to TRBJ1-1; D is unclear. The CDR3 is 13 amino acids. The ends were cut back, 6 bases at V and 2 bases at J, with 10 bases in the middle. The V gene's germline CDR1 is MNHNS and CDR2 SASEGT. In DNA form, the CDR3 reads TGTGCCAGCAGGGAGCTACCCAACACTGAAGCTTTCTTT. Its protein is CASRELPNTEAFF.

DNA for the CDR3: TGTGCCAGCAGCATTCTAGTTGGACAGGGGGGCGCAGATACGCAGTATTTT. Translation: CASSILVGQGGADTQYF. The J gene is TRBJ2-3, the V gene TRBV27; 10 nucleotides match TRBD1. Trimming at V came to 6 bases and at J to 4 bases, leaving 13 bases not matched to a gene. Germline CDR1 reads MNHEY; CDR2 reads SMNVEV (reference sequence). The CDR3 runs to 17 residues.